This T cell receptor (beta chain) was obtained from a study of T cells in Graves' hyperthyroidism and ophthalmopathy. The study's findings and limits: The model predicted ophthalmopathy a median approximately 6 months before onset. Blood also contained most expanded thyroid clonotypes above 0.001.

On this clonotype itself: Its antigen is still unknown.

Trimming pared 6 bases from V and 6 bases from J, leaving 9 bases between. The CDR3 loop spans 11 amino acids. CDR1 is SNHLY, CDR2 FYNNEI, per germline. There were TCR beta CDR3 regions amplified from RNA transcripts. RT-PCR in the first round (using the HTBI primer set) targeted the TCR CDR3. TCRdb called the multiplex PCR reads again in MiXCR, with one record for every CDR3 protein. The table has some 350,000 distinct CDR3 sequences, around a sixth seen once. Sequenced input: blood. The TCR sequence derives from a woman between 18 and 29 years old with Graves' hyperthyroidism that later progressed to Graves' ophthalmopathy. The chain combines TRBV2 with TRBJ2-7; TRBD1 might be the D (5 bases). The CDR3 sequence is CASSRASEQYF. Written as DNA, the CDR3 is TGTGCCAGCAGCAGGGCCTCCGAGCAGTACTTC.